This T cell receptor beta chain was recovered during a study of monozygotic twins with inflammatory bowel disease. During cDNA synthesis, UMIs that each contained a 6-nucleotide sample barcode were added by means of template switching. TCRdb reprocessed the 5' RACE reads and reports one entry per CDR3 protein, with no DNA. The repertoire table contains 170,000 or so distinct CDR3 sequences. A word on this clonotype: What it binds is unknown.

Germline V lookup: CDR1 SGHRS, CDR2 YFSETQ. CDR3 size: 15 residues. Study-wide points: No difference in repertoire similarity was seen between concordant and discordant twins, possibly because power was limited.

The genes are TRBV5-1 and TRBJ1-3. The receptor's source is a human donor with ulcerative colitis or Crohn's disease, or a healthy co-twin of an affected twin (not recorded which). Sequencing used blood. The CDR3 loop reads CASSVRTGSGNTIYF.